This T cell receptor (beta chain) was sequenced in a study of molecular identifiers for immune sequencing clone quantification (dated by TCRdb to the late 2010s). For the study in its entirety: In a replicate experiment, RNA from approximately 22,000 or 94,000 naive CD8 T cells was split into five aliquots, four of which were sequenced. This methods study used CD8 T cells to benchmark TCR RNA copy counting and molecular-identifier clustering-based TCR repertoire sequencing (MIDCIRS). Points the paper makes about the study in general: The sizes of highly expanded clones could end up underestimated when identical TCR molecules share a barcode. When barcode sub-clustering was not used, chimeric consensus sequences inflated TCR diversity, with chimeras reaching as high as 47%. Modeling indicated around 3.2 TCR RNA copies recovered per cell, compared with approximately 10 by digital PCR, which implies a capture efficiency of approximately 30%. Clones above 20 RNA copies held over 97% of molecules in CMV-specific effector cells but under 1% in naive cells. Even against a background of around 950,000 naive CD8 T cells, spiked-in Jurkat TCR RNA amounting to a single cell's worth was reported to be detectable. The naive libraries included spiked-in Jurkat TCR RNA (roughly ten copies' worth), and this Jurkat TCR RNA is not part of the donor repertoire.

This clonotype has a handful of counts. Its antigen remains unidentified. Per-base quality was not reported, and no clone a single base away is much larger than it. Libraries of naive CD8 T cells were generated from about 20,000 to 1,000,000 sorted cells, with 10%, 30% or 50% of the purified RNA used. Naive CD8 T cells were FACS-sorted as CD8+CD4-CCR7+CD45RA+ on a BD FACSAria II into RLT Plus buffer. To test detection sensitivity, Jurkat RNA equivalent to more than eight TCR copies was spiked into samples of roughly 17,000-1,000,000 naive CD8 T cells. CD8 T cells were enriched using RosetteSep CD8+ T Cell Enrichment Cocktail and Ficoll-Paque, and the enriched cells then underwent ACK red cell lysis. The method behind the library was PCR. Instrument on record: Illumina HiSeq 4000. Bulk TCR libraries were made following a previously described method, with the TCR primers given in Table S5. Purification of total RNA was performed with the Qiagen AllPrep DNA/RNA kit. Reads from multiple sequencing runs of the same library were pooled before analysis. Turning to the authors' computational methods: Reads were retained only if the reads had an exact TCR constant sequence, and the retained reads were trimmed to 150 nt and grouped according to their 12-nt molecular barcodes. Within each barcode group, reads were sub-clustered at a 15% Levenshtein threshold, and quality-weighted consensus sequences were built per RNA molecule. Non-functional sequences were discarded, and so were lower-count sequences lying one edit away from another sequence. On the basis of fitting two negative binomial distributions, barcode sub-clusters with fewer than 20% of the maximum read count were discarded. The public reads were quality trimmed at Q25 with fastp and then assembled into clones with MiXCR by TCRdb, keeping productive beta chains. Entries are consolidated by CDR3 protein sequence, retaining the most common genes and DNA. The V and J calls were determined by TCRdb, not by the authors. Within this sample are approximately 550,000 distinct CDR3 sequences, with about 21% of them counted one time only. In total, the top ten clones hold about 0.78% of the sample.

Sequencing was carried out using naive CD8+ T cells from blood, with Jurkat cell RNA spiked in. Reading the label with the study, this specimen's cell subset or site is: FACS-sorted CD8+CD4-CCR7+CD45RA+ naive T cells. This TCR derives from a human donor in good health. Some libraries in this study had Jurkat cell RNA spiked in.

This receptor carries the CDR3 CSARDSRQGSYEQYF. The sequenced DNA: TGCAGTGCTAGAGATAGTCGGCAGGGGAGCTACGAGCAGTACTTC. The sequence links TRBV20-1 to TRBJ2-7, and TRBD1 may be the D gene, going by 6 matching bases. The CDR3 has 15 amino acids, counting the end cysteine and phenylalanine. Kept here is only the CDR3 DNA, which spans 45 bases and is read in frame from base 1. CDR1 and CDR2 are read off the germline V gene (reference sequence) as DFQATT and SNEGSKA. V is cut by 0 bases and J by 3 bases, and the space between the germline ends is 15 bases.